These 14 T cell receptor beta chains were sequenced from one sample in a study of blood T cell repertoires in COVID-19. The repertoire was sequenced with immunoSEQ multiplex PCR; TCRdb's copy has only in-frame clones and lacks some. The sample lists roughly 670,000 clones, over 80% occurring once. Sequencing used peripheral blood. The origin of the receptors is a young woman with acute or convalescent COVID-19.

The count of this clone is one. The V and J genes are TRBV28 and TRBJ2-3, with D possibly being TRBD2 (5 bases). CDR1 and CDR2 (germline): MDHEN, SYDVKM. This CDR3 region has 18 residues. Trimming took 3 bases from V and 4 from J, leaving 23 bases between them. CDR3 in DNA: TGTGCCAGCAGTTTTTCCTTTGATAACCAGAGGGCCGCAGATACGCAGTATTTT. Amino acid sequence: CASSFSFDNQRAADTQYF.

In this sample, this clone turned up once. This sequence joins TRBV5-6 and TRBJ2-7; possibly TRBD2 for D (6 bases). This CDR3 has 16 amino acids. Trimming cost V 1 base and J 0 bases, with 14 bases left between them. CDR1 is SGHDT and CDR2 is YYEEEE in the germline V gene. The CDR3 loop reads CASSLLLGGYSYEQYF. The CDR3 DNA reads as TGTGCCAGCAGCTTGCTTCTCGGGGGTTACTCCTACGAGCAGTACTTC.

This rearrangement joins TRBV30 to TRBJ2-7, with a possible D match to TRBD2 (6 bases). V lost 1 base and J lost 7, with 11 bases in between. This CDR3 spans 12 amino acids. Germline V gives CDR1 GTSNPN, CDR2 SVGIG (reference sequence). CDR3 region: CAWSAEGREQYF. CDR3 DNA sequence: TGTGCCTGGAGTGCGGAGGGCCGGGAGCAGTACTTC.

This clone was counted a single time. J is TRBJ1-3 and V is TRBV9; 11 bases match TRBD1. Germline V gene lookup returns CDR1 SGDLS and CDR2 YYNGEE. V trimming: 4 bases; J trimming: 7 bases; junction bases outside the gene matches: 7. The CDR3 has 15 amino acids. The CDR3 reads CASSPRTGGENTIYF. The CDR3 DNA reads TGTGCCAGCAGCCCTCGGACAGGGGGCGAGAACACCATATATTTT.

The rearrangement links TRBV5-8 to TRBJ1-2; tentatively, D is TRBD1 (5 bases). Germline CDR1 reads SGHTS; CDR2 reads YDEGEE. Deletions cut 4 bases from V and 2 bases from J, with 12 bases between. The CDR3 covers 14 residues. The CDR3: CASSLTAGNYGYTF. CDR3 in DNA: TGTGCCAGCAGCCTCACCGCAGGGAACTATGGCTACACCTTC.

The chain has TRBV6-5 and TRBJ1-3; D might be TRBD1 (5 bases). Trimming removed 2 bases from V and 8 bases from J, with 16 bases in between. Germline loops: CDR1 MNHEY, CDR2 SVGAGI. The CDR3 contains 15 residues. The DNA of the CDR3 is TGTGCCAGCAGTTACAATGGGAGAGGAGGGGACACCATATATTTT. This gives the protein CASSYNGRGGDTIYF.

This clone has only one observation. V gene TRBV7-9 combines with J gene TRBJ2-5; D is ambiguous. The germline V and J ends were trimmed by 4 bases and 5 bases, with 14 bases remaining between them. Germline V lookup: CDR1 SEHNR, CDR2 FQNEAQ (reference sequence). This CDR3 region has 14 residues. CDR3 DNA sequence: TGTGCCAGCAGCTATGGTGCAGGCTCCGAGACCCAGTACTTC. Its translation is CASSYGAGSETQYF.

The chain recombines TRBV3-1 (or the pseudogene TRBV3-2) with TRBJ2-2; a possible D gene is TRBD2 (6 bases). CDR3 size: 14 residues. Looked up from germline, CDR1 is LGHDT and CDR2 is YNNKEL (reference sequence). Between the trimmed V and J ends, which lost 3 bases and 6 bases, there was a span of 11 bases. The CDR3 spells CASSQRGGAGELFF. In nucleotides, the CDR3 is TGTGCCAGCAGCCAGAGGGGAGGCGCCGGGGAGCTGTTTTTT.

This chain connects TRBV4-2 to TRBJ2-7; TRBD2 might be the D (5 bases). CDR3 length: 16 residues. CDR1 is LGHNA, CDR2 YNFKEQ, per germline. The germline V and J ends were trimmed by 1 base and 6 bases, with 19 bases remaining between them. In DNA form, the CDR3 reads TGTGCCAGCAGCCAAGGGGGTGCAGGACTGCTACGCGAGCAGTACTTC. This encodes CASSQGGAGLLREQYF.

This clone was detected only once. The V and J genes are TRBV5-4 and TRBJ1-1; D ambiguous. Between the trimmed V and J ends, which lost 3 bases and 4 bases, there was a span of 10 bases. The germline V gene encodes CDR1 SGHNT and CDR2 YYREEE (reference sequence). The CDR3 is made up of 13 amino acids. In nucleotides, the CDR3 is TGTGCCAGCAGCTCTGACCCGGGCACTGAAGCTTTCTTT. Encoded protein: CASSSDPGTEAFF.

This clone was recorded only once. The rearrangement joins TRBV5-1 to TRBJ2-5, with a tentative D call TRBD1 (6 bases). The V end was cut by 4 bases, the J end by 2 bases, with 12 bases between. The length of the CDR3 is 14 residues. Germline V gene data show CDR1 as SGHRS and CDR2 as YFSETQ. Here the CDR3 DNA reads TGCGCCAGCAGCGTTGACAGGTATCAAGAGACCCAGTACTTC. It is translated as CASSVDRYQETQYF. Full variable domain (missing parts from reference TRBV5-1 and TRBJ2-5): KAGVTQTPRYLIKTRGQQVTLSCSPISGHRSVSWYQQTPGQGLQFLFEYFSETQRNKGNFPGRFSGRQFSNSRSEMNVSTLELGDSALYLCASSVDRYQETQYFGPGTRLLVL.

This clone was detected only once. V and J are TRBV18 and TRBJ1-1; 7 nucleotides agree with TRBD1. V shed 0 bases and J 0 bases; nucleotides not matched to a gene: 10. There are 18 residues in the CDR3. Germline V gene lookup returns CDR1 KGHSH and CDR2 LQKENI. CDR3 nucleotide sequence: TGTGCCAGCTCACCACCGTCTCCCCAGGGGGTAATGAACACTGAAGCTTTCTTT. Translated: CASSPPSPQGVMNTEAFF.

This sequence joins TRBV18 and TRBJ1-4, with D hard to call. This CDR3 spans 17 amino acids. Between the trimmed V and J ends, which lost 3 bases and 9 bases, there was a span of 23 bases. CDR1 and CDR2 from the germline V gene are KGHSH and LQKENI. CDR3 region: CASSPTLSESGVQKLFF. CDR3 nucleotides: TGTGCCAGCTCACCTACCCTCTCCGAGTCCGGGGTACAAAAACTGTTTTTT.

The gene calls are TRBV7-9 and TRBJ1-6; the match to TRBD1 covers 9 bases. The germline gives CDR1 SEHNR, CDR2 FQNEAQ (reference sequence). This CDR3 comprises 14 residues. The V gene end was trimmed by 2 bases and the J gene end by 10 bases; junction bases not matched to a gene: 3. CDR3 amino acids: CASSLRQGESPLHF. CDR3 bases: TGTGCCAGCAGCTTAAGACAGGGGGAATCACCCCTCCACTTT.